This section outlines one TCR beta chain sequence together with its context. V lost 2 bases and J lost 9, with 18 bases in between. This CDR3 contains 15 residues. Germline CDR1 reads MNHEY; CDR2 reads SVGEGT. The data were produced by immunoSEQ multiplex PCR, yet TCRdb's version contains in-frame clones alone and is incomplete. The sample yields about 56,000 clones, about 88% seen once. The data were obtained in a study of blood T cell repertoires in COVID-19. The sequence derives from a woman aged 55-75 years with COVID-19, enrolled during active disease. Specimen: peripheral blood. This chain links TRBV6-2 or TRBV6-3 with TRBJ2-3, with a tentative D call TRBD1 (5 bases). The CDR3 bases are TGTGCCAGCAGTTACGACGGACCGCCTGGGGCGACGCAGTATTTT. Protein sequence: CASSYDGPPGATQYF.